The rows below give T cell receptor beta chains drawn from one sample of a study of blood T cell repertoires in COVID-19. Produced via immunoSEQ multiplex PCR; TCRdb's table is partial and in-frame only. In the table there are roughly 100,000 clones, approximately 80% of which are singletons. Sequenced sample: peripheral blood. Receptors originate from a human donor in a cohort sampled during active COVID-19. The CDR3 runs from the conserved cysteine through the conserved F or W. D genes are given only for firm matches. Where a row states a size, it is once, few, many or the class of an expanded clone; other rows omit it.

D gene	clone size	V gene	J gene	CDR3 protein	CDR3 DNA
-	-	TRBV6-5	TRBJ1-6	CASSRDMAQDSPLHF	TGTGCCAGCAGTAGGGACATGGCTCAGGATTCACCCCTCCACTTT
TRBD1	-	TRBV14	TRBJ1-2	CASSPTGKKTYGYTF	TGTGCCAGCAGCCCGACAGGGAAGAAGACGTATGGCTACACCTTC
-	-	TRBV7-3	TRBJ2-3	CASSLGLAYTDTQYF	TGTGCCAGCAGCTTAGGCCTAGCTTACACAGATACGCAGTATTTT
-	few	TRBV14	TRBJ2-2	CASRHRNSNTGELFF	TGTGCCAGCAGACACAGGAACTCGAACACCGGGGAGCTGTTTTTT
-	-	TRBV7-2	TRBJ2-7	CASSLRGAYEQYF	TGTGCCAGCAGCTTAAGGGGTGCCTACGAGCAGTACTTC
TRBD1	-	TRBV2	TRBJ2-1	CASRSGTATYNEQFF	TGTGCCAGCAGGTCCGGGACAGCGACCTACAATGAGCAGTTCTTC
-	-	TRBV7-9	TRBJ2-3	CASSSPGRRGTDTQYF	TGTGCCAGCAGCTCACCGGGTCGACGGGGGACAGATACGCAGTATTTT
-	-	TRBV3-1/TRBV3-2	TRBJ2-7	CASSHRQNYEQYF	TGTGCCAGCAGCCACCGACAGAACTACGAGCAGTACTTC
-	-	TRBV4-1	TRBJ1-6	CASSQGTGLSSYNSPLHF	TGCGCCAGCAGCCAAGGTACAGGCCTCAGCTCCTATAATTCACCCCTCCACTTT
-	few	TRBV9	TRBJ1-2	CASSVGQEANYGYTF	TGTGCCAGCAGCGTCGGGCAGGAGGCTAACTATGGCTACACCTTC
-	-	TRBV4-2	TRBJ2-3	CASSPSGGSNTDTQYF	TGTGCCAGCAGCCCTTCGGGGGGCTCTAACACAGATACGCAGTATTTT
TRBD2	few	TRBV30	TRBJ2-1	CAWRTLLAHSSYNEQFF	TGTGCCTGGAGGACCCTACTAGCGCACAGCTCCTACAATGAGCAGTTCTTC
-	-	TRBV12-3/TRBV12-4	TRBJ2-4	CASSRRVDIQYF	TGTGCCAGCAGCCGAAGAGTGGACATTCAGTACTTC
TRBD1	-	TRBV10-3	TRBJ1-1	CAISELGLVDRGRLTEAFF	TGTGCCATCAGTGAGTTGGGACTGGTGGACAGGGGGCGCCTCACTGAAGCTTTCTTT
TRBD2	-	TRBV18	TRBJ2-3	CASSPGIGGADTQYF	TGTGCCAGCTCACCCGGAATCGGGGGGGCAGATACGCAGTATTTT
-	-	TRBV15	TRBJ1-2	CATSRDRAGYGYTF	TGTGCCACCAGCAGAGATAGAGCGGGGTATGGCTACACCTTC
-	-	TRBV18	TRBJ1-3	CASSKEGATSGNTIYF	TGTGCCAGCTCAAAGGAAGGGGCTACCTCTGGAAACACCATATATTTT
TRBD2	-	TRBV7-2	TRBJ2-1	CASSFLGGMSNEQFF	TGTGCCAGCAGCTTTTTGGGGGGGATGAGTAATGAGCAGTTCTTC
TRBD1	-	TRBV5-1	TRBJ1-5	CASSLTGDSQPQHF	TGCGCCAGCAGTCTGACAGGGGATTCTCAGCCCCAGCATTTT
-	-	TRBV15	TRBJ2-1	CATSRERTGTNYNEQFF	TGTGCCACCAGCAGGGAACGTACCGGGACAAATTACAATGAGCAGTTCTTC
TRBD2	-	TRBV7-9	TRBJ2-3	CASSLGWAAGGRDTQYF	TGTGCCAGCAGCTTAGGGTGGGCAGCGGGGGGCCGGGATACGCAGTATTTT
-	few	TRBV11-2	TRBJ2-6	CASSLGRGLSGANVLTF	TGTGCCAGCAGCTTAGGGCGCGGTCTTTCTGGGGCCAACGTCCTGACTTTC
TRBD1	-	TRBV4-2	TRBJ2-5	CASSQAPGTGVSETQYF	TGTGCCAGCAGCCAAGCACCCGGGACAGGGGTGTCTGAGACCCAGTACTTC
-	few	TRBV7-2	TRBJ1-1	CASSAQSRDTEAFF	TGTGCCAGCAGCGCCCAGTCCCGGGACACTGAAGCTTTCTTT
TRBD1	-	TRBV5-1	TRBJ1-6	CASSLTGADSPLHF	TGCGCCAGCAGCCTCACAGGGGCCGATTCACCCCTCCACTTT
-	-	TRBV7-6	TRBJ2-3	CASSIRPYRTDTQYF	TGTGCCAGCAGCATCCGTCCCTATCGCACAGATACGCAGTATTTT
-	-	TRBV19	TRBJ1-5	CASSIAPQGGWFHQPQHF	TGTGCCAGTAGTATAGCACCACAGGGCGGATGGTTCCATCAGCCCCAGCATTTT
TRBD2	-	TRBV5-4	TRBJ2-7	CASSLGLASYEQYF	TGTGCCAGCAGCTTGGGACTAGCGAGCTACGAGCAGTACTTC
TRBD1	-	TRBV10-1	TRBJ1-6	CASSESWDRDRACSPLHF	TGCGCCAGCAGTGAGTCTTGGGACCGGGACAGGGCCTGTTCACCCCTCCACTTT
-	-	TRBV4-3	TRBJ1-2	CASSQAEGVYGYTF	TGCGCCAGCAGCCAGGCCGAAGGGGTCTATGGCTACACCTTC
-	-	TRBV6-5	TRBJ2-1	CASQPGLAAGEQFF	TGTGCCAGCCAGCCAGGTCTTGCGGCGGGTGAGCAGTTCTTC
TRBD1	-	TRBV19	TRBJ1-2	CASSPTGATGSTF	TGTGCCAGTAGTCCAACAGGGGCGACGGGAAGCACCTTC
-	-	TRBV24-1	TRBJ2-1	CATSDAKTDRKHNEQFF	TGTGCCACCAGTGATGCCAAAACGGACAGAAAGCACAATGAGCAGTTCTTC
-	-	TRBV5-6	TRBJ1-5	CASSFAGTRQPQHF	TGTGCCAGCAGCTTTGCGGGGACTCGGCAGCCCCAGCATTTT
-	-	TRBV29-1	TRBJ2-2	CSVEGSLVGELFF	TGCAGCGTTGAGGGTAGCTTAGTCGGGGAGCTGTTTTTT
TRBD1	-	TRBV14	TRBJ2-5	CASSLGGTGLEETQYF	TGTGCCAGCAGCCTCGGTGGGACAGGGTTGGAAGAGACCCAGTACTTC
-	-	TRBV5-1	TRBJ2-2	CASSLFGGRNTGELFF	TGCGCCAGCAGCTTGTTTGGGGGCCGGAACACCGGGGAGCTGTTTTTT
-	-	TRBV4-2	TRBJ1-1	CASSQGPRENTEAFF	TGTGCCAGCAGCCAAGGGCCCCGGGAAAACACTGAAGCTTTCTTT
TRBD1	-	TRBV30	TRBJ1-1	CAWSGQGATEAFF	TGTGCCTGGAGTGGACAGGGGGCCACTGAAGCTTTCTTT
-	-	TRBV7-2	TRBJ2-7	CASSLGGASSQGYEQYF	TGTGCCAGCAGCTTAGGGGGTGCGTCCTCACAGGGCTACGAGCAGTACTTC
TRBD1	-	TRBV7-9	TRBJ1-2	CASSARQGARDGYTF	TGTGCCAGCAGCGCACGACAGGGGGCAAGAGATGGCTACACCTTC
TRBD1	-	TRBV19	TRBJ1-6	CASRETGGANSPLHF	TGTGCCAGTAGAGAAACAGGGGGCGCGAATTCACCCCTCCACTTT
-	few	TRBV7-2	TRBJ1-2	CASGPGGTLANYGYTF	TGTGCCAGCGGCCCCGGGGGGACCCTTGCTAACTATGGCTACACCTTC
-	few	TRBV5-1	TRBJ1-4	CASSLASGARREKLFF	TGCGCCAGCAGCTTGGCCTCAGGGGCGCGGCGGGAAAAACTGTTTTTT
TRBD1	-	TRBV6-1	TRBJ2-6	CASSETRDSVLTF	TGTGCCAGCAGTGAAACCCGGGACAGCGTCCTGACTTTC
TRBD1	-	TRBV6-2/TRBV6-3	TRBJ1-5	CASSYGGQGSFNQPQHF	TGTGCCAGCAGTTACGGCGGACAGGGTTCGTTCAATCAGCCCCAGCATTTT
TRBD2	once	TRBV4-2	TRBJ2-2	CASSRGTSGDANTGELFF	TGTGCCAGCAGCCGTGGGACTAGCGGGGACGCGAACACCGGGGAGCTGTTTTTT
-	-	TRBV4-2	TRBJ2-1	CASSQERRGISYNEQFF	TGTGCCAGCAGCCAGGAACGACGGGGGATCTCCTACAATGAGCAGTTCTTC
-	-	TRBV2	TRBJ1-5	CASRPRGSFQHF	TGTGCCAGCCGACCACGAGGGAGTTTCCAGCATTTT
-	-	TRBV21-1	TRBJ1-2	CASNEPLGGDQSYGYTF	TGTGCCAGCAACGAACCCCTTGGAGGGGACCAGAGCTATGGCTACACCTTC
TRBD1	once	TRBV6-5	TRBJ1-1	CASSWTGIAEAFF	TGTGCCAGCAGCTGGACAGGGATTGCTGAAGCTTTCTTT